This T cell receptor beta chain was retrieved from a study of T cell repertoires in cytomegalovirus infection. Looking at the study overall: CMV epitopes used comprised recently identified HLA-C-restricted ones and well-studied HLA-B-restricted ones. Evidence of both CMV infection and a matching HLA type came from public TCR beta signatures.

Broader study findings: HLA-C-restricted TCR beta clonotypes specific for CMV led the ex vivo response. Carriers of CMV and the relevant HLA type were discriminated by public TCR beta frequency.

The CDR3 spans 13 residues. V dropped 5 bases and J dropped 3; count of bases not matched to a gene: 6. Germline CDR1 reads DFQATT; CDR2 reads SNEGSKA (reference sequence). Via MiXCR, TCRdb re-called the reads, giving one row per CDR3 protein. This sample yields fewer than 1,000,000 distinct CDR3 sequences, of which around 30% are seen a single time; about 14% belongs to the top ten. Comments on this clonotype: Its antigen is unidentified.

The sequenced sample was cultured CD8+ T cells from PBMCs, obtained from culture after CMV antigen stimulation. The receptor's source is a human donor in good health (CMV status not recorded). Some clones in this sample may be carry-over from other donors' samples. J is TRBJ2-7 and V is TRBV20-1, with TRBD1 matching 8 bases. This CDR3 is CSAGTGSVYEQYF. The DNA for the CDR3 is TGCAGTGCTGGGACAGGTAGTGTCTACGAGCAGTACTTC.